The 25 T cell receptor beta chains below come from one sample, sequenced in a study of cytomegalovirus exposure and HLA in healthy donors (TCRdb year 2017). The library was produced with the immunoSEQ multiplex PCR assay. For the multiplex PCR, a mixture combining 60 forward primers for TCR Vbeta segments and 13 reverse primers for TCR Jbeta segments was used. TCRdb took over this immuneACCESS table, retaining in-frame rearrangements with V and J assigned. Such tables are incomplete; in checked studies, under half of the missing clones stem from an unresolved V gene, and the remainder is unexplained. This sample holds some 110,000 clones; around 70% were observed only once. The ten largest clones add up to roughly 10% of the sample. Input material: PBMCs. The receptors derive from a woman in her forties or fifties in good health and CMV-seropositive.

The gene calls are TRBV5-6 and TRBJ1-2, with D uncertain. The CDR3 extends over 13 amino acids. The V gene lost 4 bases and the J gene lost 4 bases, with 11 bases spanning the gap. Germline V CDR1 and CDR2: SGHDT, YYEEEE. CDR3 loop: CASSTMGSYGYTF. The CDR3 nucleotides read TGTGCCAGCAGCACAATGGGCAGCTATGGCTACACCTTC.

V gene TRBV28 combines with J gene TRBJ2-5; D is undetermined. Per the germline V gene, CDR1 is MDHEN and CDR2 is SYDVKM. The CDR3 spans 15 residues. The V gene lost 5 bases and the J gene lost 0 bases, with 13 bases spanning the gap. In DNA form, the CDR3 reads TGTGCCAGCAGTACTATTCCCTCCGACCAAGAGACCCAGTACTTC. The encoded protein is CASSTIPSDQETQYF.

The chain recombines TRBV7-7 with TRBJ2-1; TRBD1 matches at 7 bases. This CDR3 region has 15 residues. The germline V gene has CDR1 SSHAT and CDR2 FNYEAQ (reference sequence). Trimming removed 5 bases from V and 4 bases from J; junction bases left unmatched: 8. The CDR3 DNA reads TGTGCCAGCAGCCCCGACAGGGCAGCATACAATGAGCAGTTCTTC. This encodes CASSPDRAAYNEQFF.

In its sample, this clone was seen once. CDR3: CASSLYRGTGELFF. For the CDR3, the DNA is TGTGCCAGCAGCTTGTATAGAGGGACCGGGGAGCTGTTTTTT. The chain employs TRBV5-6 and TRBJ2-2, with D possibly being TRBD2 (5 bases). From germline, CDR1 is SGHDT and CDR2 YYEEEE. The CDR3 is 14 amino acids. Trimming took 1 base from V and 5 from J, leaving 9 bases between them. The entire variable domain, with the rest obtained from reference TRBV5-6 and TRBJ2-2, is as follows: DAGVTQSPTHLIKTRGQQVTLRCSPKSGHDTVSWYQQALGQGPQFIFQYYEEEERQRGNFPDRFSGHQFPNYSSELNVNALLLGDSALYLCASSLYRGTGELFFGEGSRLTVL.

The chain is built from TRBV7-3 and TRBJ1-4; D unresolved. The CDR3 extends over 13 amino acids. Trimming removed 5 bases at V and 5 bases at J, with 9 bases between. Germline CDR1 is SGHTA and CDR2 is FQGTGA. This CDR3 is CASSKGENEKLFF. CDR3 sequence (DNA): TGTGCCAGCAGCAAAGGAGAGAATGAAAAACTGTTTTTT.

The chain joins TRBV18 to TRBJ2-2; D not certain. CDR1 is KGHSH, CDR2 LQKENI, per germline. The ends were cut back, 0 bases at V and 6 bases at J, with 8 bases in the middle. CDR3 length: 14 amino acids. The CDR3 nucleotides are TGTGCCAGCTCACCACCCTCGACTGCCGGGGAGCTGTTTTTT. It translates to CASSPPSTAGELFF.

V is TRBV7-2 and J is TRBJ2-7, with 9 positions matching TRBD1. The CDR3 has 14 amino acids. V was clipped by 5 bases and J by 6 bases; unmatched bases: 8. In germline, CDR1 is SGHTA, CDR2 FQGNSA. The CDR3 DNA sequence: TGTGCCAGCAGCAATCCGGGACAGGGTTTCGAGCAGTACTTC. Protein product: CASSNPGQGFEQYF. Full variable domain (remainder filled in from reference TRBV7-2 and TRBJ2-7): GAGVSQSPSNKVTEKGKDVELRCDPISGHTALYWYRQSLGQGLEFLIYFQGNSAPDKSGLPSDRFSAERTGGSVSTLTIQRTQQEDSAVYLCASSNPGQGFEQYFGPGTRLTVT.

The chain is built from TRBV5-1 and TRBJ2-2, with D perhaps TRBD2 (5 bases). Germline V gene data show CDR1 as SGHRS and CDR2 as YFSETQ. The CDR3 consists of 15 residues. V lost 0 bases, J lost 7 bases, and 13 bases lay in between. The CDR3 sequence is CASSLGRRDGGELFF. The CDR3 bases are TGCGCCAGCAGCTTGGGCCGACGGGATGGCGGGGAGCTGTTTTTT.

The chain combines TRBV6-1 with TRBJ1-1; TRBD1 is a possible D gene (6 bases). The germline V and J ends were trimmed by 3 bases and 1 base, with 9 bases remaining between them. Germline CDR1 reads MNHNS; CDR2 reads SASEGT. The CDR3 sequence is 14 residues long. CDR3 residues: CASSDRTENTEAFF. For the CDR3, the DNA is TGTGCCAGCAGTGACCGGACAGAGAACACTGAAGCTTTCTTT.

The chain links TRBV6-5 to TRBJ2-7; TRBD1 matches at 9 bases. Losses at the gene ends were 2 bases for V and 7 bases for J; bases not matched to a gene: 3. The CDR3 totals 13 residues. The V gene's germline CDR1 is MNHEY and CDR2 SVGAGI. CDR3 in amino acids: CASSYATGGEQYF. DNA of the CDR3: TGTGCCAGCAGTTACGCGACAGGGGGTGAGCAGTACTTC.

The chain carries TRBV5-4 and TRBJ2-2, with 9 bases aligning to TRBD2. Germline V gene lookup returns CDR1 SGHNT and CDR2 YYREEE (reference sequence). This CDR3 comprises 16 residues. The ends lost 0 bases at V and 6 bases at J; junction bases unmatched: 6. CDR3 sequence reads: CASSLALAGLSGELFF. The CDR3 region has the DNA TGTGCCAGCAGCTTGGCACTAGCGGGTTTATCCGGGGAGCTGTTTTTT.

This clone was observed a few times. The rearrangement joins TRBV25-1 to TRBJ2-3; the D is unclear. CDR1 and CDR2 from the germline V gene are MGHDK and SYGVNS. This CDR3 spans 14 amino acids. With 6 bases removed from V and 0 bases from J, the gap between germline ends came to 10 bases. CDR3 bases: TGTGCCAGCAGCTTTACGCGGAGCACAGATACGCAGTATTTT. Translation: CASSFTRSTDTQYF. The variable domain in full, completed from reference TRBV25-1 and TRBJ2-3, reads EADIYQTPRYLVIGTGKKITLECSQTMGHDKMYWYQQDPGMELHLIHYSYGVNSTEKGDLSSESTVSRIRTEHFPLTLESARPSHTSQYLCASSFTRSTDTQYFGPGTRLTVL.

The V gene is TRBV4-2, the J gene TRBJ2-1; 8 bases are shared with TRBD2. In germline, CDR1 is LGHNA, CDR2 YNFKEQ. After removal of 5 bases from V and 3 bases from J, the junction contained 6 bases not matched to a gene. CDR3 length: 15 residues. For the CDR3, the DNA is TGTGCCAGCAGCGAAACCCGGGGGGGCTACAATGAGCAGTTCTTC. Translating gives CASSETRGGYNEQFF.

This chain uses TRBV2 with TRBJ1-5; 8 bases fit TRBD1. Germline V gene data show CDR1 as SNHLY and CDR2 as FYNNEI. With 6 bases clipped from V and 2 bases from J, the junction kept 6 bases outside the gene matches. The CDR3 spans 15 residues. The CDR3 bases are TGTGCCAGCAGGTCGGCAGGGGGCCGCAATCAGCCCCAGCATTTT. Translating it yields CASRSAGGRNQPQHF.

The J gene is TRBJ1-5, the V gene TRBV7-2, with TRBD1 matching 8 bases. Trimming cost V 4 bases and J 1 base; bases outside gene matches: 3. Germline CDR1 reads SGHTA; CDR2 reads FQGNSA. This CDR3 has 15 residues. The CDR3 region has the DNA TGTGCCAGCAGCTCTCGGACAGGGAGCAATCAGCCCCAGCATTTT. Protein sequence: CASSSRTGSNQPQHF.

V is TRBV7-9 and J is TRBJ1-2; D may be TRBD1 (5 bases). CDR1 SEHNR and CDR2 FQNEAQ come from the germline V gene (reference sequence). V shed 0 bases and J shed 6 bases, with 8 bases lying between them. The length of the CDR3 is 13 residues. This CDR3 reads CASSLAGDHGYTF. In DNA, the CDR3 is TGTGCCAGCAGCTTAGCAGGGGATCATGGCTACACCTTC.

This clone is a singleton in its sample. This sequence joins TRBV19 and TRBJ1-2, with D hard to call. The CDR3 consists of 16 residues. The germline CDR1 and CDR2 sequences are LNHDA and SQIVND (reference sequence). Trimming pared 10 bases from V and 3 bases from J, leaving 24 bases between. CDR3 residues: CATLRRGSVLDYGYTF. DNA of the CDR3: TGTGCCACCTTGCGCCGTGGGAGCGTCCTTGACTATGGCTACACCTTC.

This clone was picked up one time. This rearrangement joins TRBV18 to TRBJ2-2; 7 positions match TRBD1. The CDR3 runs 17 residues. Germline values: CDR1 KGHSH, CDR2 LQKENI. V lost 1 base, J lost 0 bases, and 5 bases stayed unmatched. The CDR3 region is CASSPLPDRANTGELFF. CDR3 DNA: TGTGCCAGCTCACCACTCCCCGACAGGGCGAACACCGGGGAGCTGTTTTTT.

The chain joins TRBV28 to TRBJ1-4; 8 nucleotides agree with TRBD1. The ends lost 3 bases at V and 8 bases at J; junction bases unmatched: 2. CDR1 MDHEN and CDR2 SYDVKM come from the germline V gene. This CDR3 spans 13 amino acids. The CDR3 sequence is CASSFTGGEKLFF. In nucleotides, the CDR3 is TGTGCCAGCAGTTTTACAGGGGGGGAAAAACTGTTTTTT.

This sequence joins TRBV30 and TRBJ1-5; 7 nucleotides agree with TRBD1. The germline V gene encodes CDR1 GTSNPN and CDR2 SVGIG (reference sequence). V dropped 6 bases and J dropped 5; count of bases not matched to a gene: 4. The CDR3 is 12 residues long. As DNA, the CDR3 is TGTGCCTGTAACACAGGGGATCAGCCCCAGCATTTT. Amino acids: CACNTGDQPQHF. Full variable domain (outside the CDR3, taken from reference TRBV30 and TRBJ1-5): SQTIHQWPATLVQPVGSPLSLECTVEGTSNPNLYWYRQAAGRGLQLLFYSVGIGQISSEVPQNLSASRPQDRQFILSSKKLLLSDSGFYLCACNTGDQPQHFGDGTRLSIL.

The chain couples TRBV15 to TRBJ2-1; 8 nucleotides agree with TRBD2. The trim removed 1 base at V and 2 bases at J, leaving 4 bases unmatched. The germline CDR1 and CDR2 sequences are LNHNV and YYDKDF (reference sequence). The CDR3 consists of 16 residues. CDR3 sequence: CATSRASAGAYNEQFF. The CDR3 nucleotides are TGTGCCACCAGCAGAGCATCAGCGGGAGCCTACAATGAGCAGTTCTTC.

The chain employs TRBV19 and TRBJ2-2, with 8 bases aligning to TRBD1. After removal of 7 bases from V and 5 bases from J, the junction contained 6 bases not matched to a gene. The CDR3 loop spans 14 amino acids. CDR1 and CDR2 (germline): LNHDA, SQIVND (reference sequence). The DNA for the CDR3 is TGTGCCAGTAAGGACAGGGAACGGACCGGGGAGCTGTTTTTT. Residues: CASKDRERTGELFF.

The CDR3 DNA follows: TGTGCCAGTACCGGGGGGGGTTCTCGCAAAAACATTCAGTACTTC. Amino acids: CASTGGGSRKNIQYF. The chain combines TRBV19 with TRBJ2-4; 8 bases map to TRBD2. The CDR3 totals 15 residues. V lost 7 bases and J lost 3; bases outside the gene matches: 8. Germline V lookup: CDR1 LNHDA, CDR2 SQIVND (reference sequence).

The chain is built from TRBV19 and TRBJ1-1; D not resolved. Trimming removed 3 bases from V and 1 base from J, with 24 bases in between. The CDR3 has 19 amino acids. Per the germline V gene, CDR1 is LNHDA and CDR2 is SQIVND (reference sequence). This CDR3 reads CASSIIFIREAESNTEAFF. CDR3 nucleotides: TGTGCCAGTAGTATTATTTTTATTCGGGAGGCAGAGTCGAACACTGAAGCTTTCTTT.

In regard to this clone: The same CDR3 also results from other DNA sequences found in this sample. J is TRBJ1-1 and V is TRBV25-1; weak D call: TRBD1 (6 bases). The CDR3 extends over 15 amino acids. In germline, CDR1 is MGHDK, CDR2 SYGVNS. V lost 6 bases and J 1 base, leaving 15 bases between the germline ends. As DNA, the CDR3 is TGTGCCAGCAGCGCCTGGGGGGGACAGAACACTGAAGCTTTCTTT. Its translation: CASSAWGGQNTEAFF.